This T cell receptor (beta chain) was identified in a study of human T cells and chemical hapten exposure. This CDR3 is built from 15 residues. The V gene lost 1 base and the J gene lost 9 bases, with 13 bases spanning the gap. Germline CDR1 is SGHAT and CDR2 is FQDESV (reference sequence). One entry per CDR3 protein results from TCRdb running MiXCR on the RACE reads. The sample yields 80,000 to 95,000 distinct CDR3 sequences, about 10% seen once. Time point meaning: patch test 1, 2 weeks after DPC sensitization. Described treatment: therapeutic diphenylcyclopropenone sensitization with weekly scalp DPC. Alopecia patients deemed DPC-suitable, aged 18 to 70, excluding pregnancy. Points from the study as a whole: Among TCRs, those above 1 in 1000 frequency were unaffected by DPC sensitization.

In this sample, this clonotype turned up many times. Its specificity is not known. The V call is TRBV11-1, the J call TRBJ1-6; D gene uncertain. The clonotype comes from a woman between 50 and 59 years old with alopecia areata. Some clones in this sample may be carry-over from other donors' samples. Sequencing was performed on whole blood, taken in connection with sensitization to the hapten diphenylcyclopropenone (DPC). DNA for the CDR3: TGTGCCAGCAGCTTAGGTGTCGCGGTTCGTTCACCCCTCCACTTT. Translating gives CASSLGVAVRSPLHF.